Each of the 15 T cell receptor beta chains below was sequenced from the same sample in a study of CD8+CD57+ T cells in acquired aplastic anemia. For sequencing, patients were chosen who had shown expansion of CD8+CD57+ cells by flow cytometry. Genomic DNA served as template for TCR beta VDJ and CDR3 profiling. TCRdb recomputed calls from the reads with MiXCR, one row per CDR3 protein. The sample contains around 220,000 distinct CDR3 sequences, roughly 53% of which appear only once. The sample was sorted CD4+, CD8+, or CD8+CD57+ T cells (not recorded which) from PBMCs. The receptors were sampled from a human donor with aplastic anemia.

This clonotype was seen repeatedly, ten times or more. The chain couples TRBV12-5 to TRBJ1-2; D not resolved. Germline assignment: CDR1 LGHNT and CDR2 FRNRAP. Deletions cut 0 bases from V and 4 bases from J, with 12 bases between. The CDR3 totals 15 residues. As DNA, the CDR3 is TGTGCTAGTGGTTTGGTACAAGGGTATGGCTATGGCTACACCTTC. It codes for CASGLVQGYGYGYTF.

This clonotype appeared many times. This chain joins TRBV7-9 and TRBJ2-7; no clear D gene. Looked up from germline, CDR1 is SEHNR and CDR2 is FQNEAQ (reference sequence). Trimming left V 5 bases short and J 2 bases short, with 7 bases between. This CDR3 region has 12 residues. The CDR3 protein is CASSPTTYEQYF. CDR3 DNA sequence: TGTGCCAGCAGCCCAACAACCTACGAGCAGTACTTC.

The DNA of the CDR3 is TGTGCCAGCAGCGTAGTCAGGGAGGGCGGCTACACCTTC. Its protein is CASSVVREGGYTF. V usage is TRBV9 and J usage is TRBJ1-2; TRBD1 is a possible D gene (5 bases). From germline, CDR1 is SGDLS and CDR2 YYNGEE. This CDR3 is 13 amino acids long. V shed 0 bases and J shed 8 bases, with 11 bases lying between them.

The rearrangement uses TRBV9 and TRBJ2-3; 9 nucleotides align to TRBD1. Germline V gene sequence: CDR1 SGDLS, CDR2 YYNGEE. This CDR3 contains 17 residues. The J segment lost 3 bases and the V segment lost 3 bases, leaving 11 bases of the junction unmatched. The CDR3 spells CASSGRQGVRWTDTQYF. CDR3 DNA: TGTGCCAGCAGCGGACGACAGGGGGTTAGGTGGACAGATACGCAGTATTTT.

The chain links TRBV20-1 to TRBJ2-5; D might be TRBD1 or TRBD2, each matching 5 bases. This CDR3 region has 13 residues. V shed 6 bases and J shed 4 bases, with 15 bases lying between them. Per the germline V gene, CDR1 is DFQATT and CDR2 is SNEGSKA (reference sequence). The CDR3 nucleotides read TGCAGTGCCCCTCGAGGGGCCGGAGAGACCCAGTACTTC. It yields the protein CSAPRGAGETQYF.

V is TRBV7-9 and J is TRBJ2-1; 8 bases map to TRBD2. From germline, CDR1 is SEHNR and CDR2 FQNEAQ (reference sequence). The CDR3 sequence is 14 residues long. The V and J ends lost 4 bases and 5 bases, in that order; junction bases with no gene match: 4. CDR3 DNA sequence: TGTGCCAGCAGCTCGGCGGGGGGTCACAATGAGCAGTTCTTC. This gives the protein CASSSAGGHNEQFF.

The J gene is TRBJ2-6, the V gene TRBV7-8, with D maybe TRBD1 (5 bases). The CDR3 length is 18 residues. V was cut by 2 bases and J by 0 bases, with 14 bases left in between. In germline, CDR1 is SGHVS, CDR2 FQNEAQ. For the CDR3, the DNA is TGTGCCAGCAGCTTAATCCGACAGTTTTTCTCTGGGGCCAACGTCCTGACTTTC. Amino acid sequence: CASSLIRQFFSGANVLTF.

There are many counts of this clonotype. This chain connects TRBV7-3 to TRBJ1-2, with TRBD1 matching over 7 bases. V trimming: 5 bases; J trimming: 8 bases; junction bases outside the gene matches: 8. From germline, CDR1 is SGHTA and CDR2 FQGTGA. The CDR3 has 13 residues. CDR3 in amino acids: CASSATGDGGYTF. In DNA, the CDR3 is TGTGCCAGCAGCGCTACAGGGGACGGAGGCTACACCTTC.

About this clonotype: One junction end does not reproduce the germline sequence, and a read error may be involved. The rearrangement links TRBV11-3 to TRBJ2-2, with D possibly being TRBD2 (5 bases). There are 15 residues in the CDR3. Germline V lookup: CDR1 SGHNT, CDR2 YENEEA. As DNA, the CDR3 is TGTGCCAGCAGCTTAGATTTACAGAACACCGGGGAGCTGTCTTGG. Translated: CASSLDLQNTGELSW.

The gene calls are TRBV20-1 and TRBJ1-6, with 9 bases fitting TRBD1. This CDR3 contains 16 residues. V shed 2 bases and J 9 bases; nucleotides not matched to a gene: 11. Germline V gene data show CDR1 as DFQATT and CDR2 as SNEGSKA (reference sequence). CDR3 nucleotide sequence: TGCAGTGCTAGAAACCCGGGACAGGGACGGGGTTCACCCCTCCACTTT. It codes for CSARNPGQGRGSPLHF.

The chain combines TRBV3-1 with TRBJ2-1, with D perhaps matching TRBD1 (6 bases). Per the germline V gene, CDR1 is LGHDT and CDR2 is YNNKEL (reference sequence). Trimming shortened V by 4 bases and J by 2 bases, and 15 bases separated the two germline ends. This CDR3 has 16 residues. CDR3: CASSPIGTSTYNEQFF. CDR3 DNA: TGTGCCAGCAGCCCAATCGGGACATCCACCTACAATGAGCAGTTCTTC.

To note about this clonotype: A junction boundary mismatches the germline segment, possibly from a read error. The gene calls are TRBV10-2 and TRBJ1-1; D perhaps matches TRBD1 (5 bases). This CDR3 contains 15 residues. Germline loops: CDR1 WSHSY, CDR2 SAAADI. CDR3 bases: TGTGCCAGCAGTGAATGGGGGGTTATGAACGCTGAAGCTCTCTTT. Translation gives CASSEWGVMNAEALF.

This clonotype was seen a handful of times. The V gene is TRBV29-1, the J gene TRBJ1-1; TRBD1 is a possible D gene (5 bases). The CDR3 extends over 14 amino acids. The germline V gene has CDR1 SQVTM and CDR2 ANQGSEA. Trimming stripped 0 bases from V and 5 bases from J, with 13 bases between. CDR3 loop: CSVEDFPRATEAFF. The CDR3 nucleotides read TGCAGCGTTGAAGATTTTCCCAGGGCGACTGAAGCTTTCTTT.

This clonotype was picked up many times. This chain uses TRBV7-9 with TRBJ2-7; D may be TRBD1 (5 bases). V lost 8 bases and J lost 3, with 14 bases in between. Germline V lookup: CDR1 SEHNR, CDR2 FQNEAQ (reference sequence). The CDR3 runs to 13 residues. The CDR3 region has the DNA TGTGCCAGCCGACGAAGGGGTGGCTACGAGCAGTACTTC. Translation: CASRRRGGYEQYF. Full variable domain (missing parts from reference TRBV7-9 and TRBJ2-7): DTGVSQNPRHKITKRGQNVTFRCDPISEHNRLYWYRQTLGQGPEFLTYFQNEAQLEKSRLLSDRFSAERPKGSFSTLEIQRTEQGDSAMYLCASRRRGGYEQYFGPGTRLTVT.

The rearrangement uses TRBV29-1 and TRBJ1-3; D may be TRBD1 (5 bases). This CDR3 has 16 amino acids. Trimming took 4 bases from V and 4 from J, leaving 20 bases between them. CDR1 and CDR2 from the germline V gene are SQVTM and ANQGSEA. The chain's CDR3 is CSVVAAIGRDGNTIYF. For the CDR3, the DNA is TGCAGCGTTGTGGCCGCTATAGGAAGGGACGGAAACACCATATATTTT.